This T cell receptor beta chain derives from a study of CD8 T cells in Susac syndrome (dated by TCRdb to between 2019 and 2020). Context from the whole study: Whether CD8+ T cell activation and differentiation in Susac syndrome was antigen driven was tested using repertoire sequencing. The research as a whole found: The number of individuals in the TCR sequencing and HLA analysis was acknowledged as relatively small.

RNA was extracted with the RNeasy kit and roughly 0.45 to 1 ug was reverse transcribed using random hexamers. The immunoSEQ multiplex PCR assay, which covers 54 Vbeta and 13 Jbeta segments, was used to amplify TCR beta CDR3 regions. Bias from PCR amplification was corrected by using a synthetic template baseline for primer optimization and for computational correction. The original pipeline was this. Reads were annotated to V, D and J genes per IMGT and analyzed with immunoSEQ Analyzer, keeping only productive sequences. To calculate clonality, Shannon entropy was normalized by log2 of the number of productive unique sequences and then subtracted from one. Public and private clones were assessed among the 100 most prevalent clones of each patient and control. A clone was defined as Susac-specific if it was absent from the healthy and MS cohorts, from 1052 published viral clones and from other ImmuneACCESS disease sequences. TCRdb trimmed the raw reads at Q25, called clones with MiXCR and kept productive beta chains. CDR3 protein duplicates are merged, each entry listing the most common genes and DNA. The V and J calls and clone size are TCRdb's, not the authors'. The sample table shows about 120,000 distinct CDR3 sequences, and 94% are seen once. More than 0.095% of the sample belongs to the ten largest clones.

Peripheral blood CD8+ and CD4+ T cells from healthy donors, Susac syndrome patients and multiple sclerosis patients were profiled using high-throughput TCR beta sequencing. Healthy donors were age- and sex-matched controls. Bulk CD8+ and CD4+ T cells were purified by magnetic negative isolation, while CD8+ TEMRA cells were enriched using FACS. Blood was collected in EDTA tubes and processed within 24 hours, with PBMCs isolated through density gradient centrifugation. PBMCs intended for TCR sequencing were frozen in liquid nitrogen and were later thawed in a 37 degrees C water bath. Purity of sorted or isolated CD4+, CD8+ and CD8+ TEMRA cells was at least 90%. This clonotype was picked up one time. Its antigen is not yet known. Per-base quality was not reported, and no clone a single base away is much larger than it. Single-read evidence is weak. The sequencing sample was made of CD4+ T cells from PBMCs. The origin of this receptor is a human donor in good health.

The CDR3 corresponds to CASSPLERQYEQYF. Read as DNA, the sequence is TGTGCCAGCAGCCCCCTGGAGCGTCAATACGAGCAGTACTTC. Recombination linked TRBV3-1 to TRBJ2-7, with the D gene call left open. CDR1 LGHDT and CDR2 YNNKEL were looked up in the germline V gene (reference sequence). The trim is 4 bases for V and 4 bases for J, with a gap of 14 bases between the germline ends. Counted from cysteine to phenylalanine, this CDR3 has 14 amino acids. Kept here is only the CDR3 DNA, which spans 42 bases and is read in frame from base 1.